This T cell receptor (beta chain) is drawn from a study of blood T cell repertoires in COVID-19. Background on the study: Sites in the United States, Italy and Spain provided acute and convalescent COVID-19 samples. T cells, B-cell-depleted T cells, or PBMCs provided the cDNA or gDNA that served as material.

V was clipped by 4 bases and J by 1 base; unmatched bases: 4. The CDR3 length is 15 residues. Looked up from germline, CDR1 is SGHRS and CDR2 is YFSETQ. In the authors' workflow: Estimation of nucleated cell counts relied on the amplification of reference gene primers. The table came from immunoSEQ multiplex PCR; TCRdb's copy has only in-frame clones and leaves some out. The D gene and trimming were derived from the DNA, and the V and J assignments and clone size from that table. Of about 150,000 clones in the sample, around 81% were seen once. The sequencing input was peripheral blood. This sequence originates from a human donor with acute or convalescent COVID-19. The donor label of this sample is uncertain. The chain recombines TRBV5-1 with TRBJ1-1, with 10 bases identical to TRBD1. CDR3 sequence: CASSARTGGNTEAFF. CDR3 coding DNA: TGCGCCAGCAGCGCCCGGACAGGGGGGAACACTGAAGCTTTCTTT.